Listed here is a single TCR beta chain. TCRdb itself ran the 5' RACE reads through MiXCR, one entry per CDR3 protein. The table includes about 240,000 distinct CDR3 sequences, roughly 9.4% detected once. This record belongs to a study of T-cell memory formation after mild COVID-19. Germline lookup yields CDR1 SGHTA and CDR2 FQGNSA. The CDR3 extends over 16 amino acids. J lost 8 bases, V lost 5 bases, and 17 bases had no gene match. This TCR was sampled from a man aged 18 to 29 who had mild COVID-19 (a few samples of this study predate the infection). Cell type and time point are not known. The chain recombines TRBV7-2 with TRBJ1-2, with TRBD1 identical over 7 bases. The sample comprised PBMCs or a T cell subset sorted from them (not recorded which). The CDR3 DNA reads TGTGCCAGCAGCCGACAGGGTCCGGGGGGTTCAGGAGGCTACACCTTC. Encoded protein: CASSRQGPGGSGGYTF.